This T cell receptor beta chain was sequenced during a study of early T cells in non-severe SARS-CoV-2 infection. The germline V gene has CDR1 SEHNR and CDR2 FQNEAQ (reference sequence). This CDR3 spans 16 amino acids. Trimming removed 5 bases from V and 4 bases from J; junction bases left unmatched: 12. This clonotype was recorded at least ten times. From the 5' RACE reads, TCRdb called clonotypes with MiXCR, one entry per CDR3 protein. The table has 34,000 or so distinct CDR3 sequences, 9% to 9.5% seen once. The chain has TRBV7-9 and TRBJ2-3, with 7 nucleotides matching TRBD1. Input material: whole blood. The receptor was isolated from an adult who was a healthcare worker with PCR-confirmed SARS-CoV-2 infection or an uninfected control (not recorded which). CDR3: CASSPLTGENADTQYF. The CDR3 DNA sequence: TGTGCCAGCAGCCCCCTAACAGGGGAAAATGCAGATACGCAGTATTTT.